Shown below are 32 T cell receptor beta chains from a single sample sequenced in a study of T cell repertoires in ileal Crohn's disease. Time point in this sample: neoterminal ileum biopsy at postoperative endoscopy, about 6 months after surgery. Method: immunoSEQ multiplex PCR; TCRdb's copy keeps in-frame clones and lacks some. Of 13,000 or so clones listed, 60% to 70% are singletons. The source material was ileal tissue. Receptors originate from an adult with Crohn's disease.

This chain links TRBV7-3 with TRBJ2-5; 10 positions match TRBD2. CDR1 SGHTA and CDR2 FQGTGA come from the germline V gene. The V segment lost 1 base and the J segment 2 bases; nucleotides outside the gene matches: 7. CDR3 length: 17 residues. CDR3 coding DNA: TGTGCCAGCAGCTTAAAGGGGAGGGGACTAGCGCAAGAGACCCAGTACTTC. Its translation is CASSLKGRGLAQETQYF.

This clone is a singleton in its sample. The chain uses TRBV5-1 and TRBJ2-7; possible D gene TRBD1, 5 bases. V lost 2 bases, J lost 0 bases, and 12 bases lay in between. Germline V gene data show CDR1 as SGHRS and CDR2 as YFSETQ. CDR3 length: 15 residues. The CDR3 protein is CASSLDSTSSYEQYF. The CDR3 region has the DNA TGCGCCAGCAGCTTAGACAGTACGAGCTCCTACGAGCAGTACTTC.

The chain links TRBV7-2 to TRBJ2-7; tentative D call: TRBD1 (6 bases). The germline CDR1 and CDR2 sequences are SGHTA and FQGNSA. V shed 6 bases and J shed 3 bases, with 18 bases lying between them. The CDR3 extends over 15 amino acids. The CDR3 sequence: CASRLPQGVGYEQYF. DNA of the CDR3: TGTGCCAGCAGGCTACCACAGGGAGTGGGCTACGAGCAGTACTTC.

In this sample, this clone is large (0.1 to 1%). The CDR3 coding sequence is TGTGCCAGCAACAGGGGGCAAAATTCACCCCTCCACTTT. As protein: CASNRGQNSPLHF. The genes are TRBV11-1 and TRBJ1-6; 9 bases match TRBD1. Germline values: CDR1 SGHAT, CDR2 FQDESV (reference sequence). The trim removed 7 bases at V and 7 bases at J, leaving 2 bases unmatched. The CDR3 covers 13 residues.

The V and J genes are TRBV5-5 and TRBJ1-1; D is ambiguous. Germline V gene lookup returns CDR1 SGHKS and CDR2 YYEKEE (reference sequence). CDR3 size: 15 residues. The V end was cut by 0 bases, the J end by 0 bases, with 9 bases between. CDR3 DNA sequence: TGTGCCAGCAGCTTGGCCATGGTCCTGAACACTGAAGCTTTCTTT. This gives the protein CASSLAMVLNTEAFF.

The V and J genes are TRBV6-6 and TRBJ1-5; the D is unclear. The germline gives CDR1 MNHNY, CDR2 SVGAGI (reference sequence). V was clipped by 7 bases and J by 2 bases, with 18 bases between them. The CDR3 is 16 residues long. The CDR3 region has the DNA TGTGCCAGCACCGACCGCCGGGCGACCGGCAATCAGCCCCAGCATTTT. Its translation is CASTDRRATGNQPQHF.

V and J are TRBV5-8 and TRBJ2-3; D is unclear. This CDR3 region has 13 residues. Trimming shortened V by 0 bases and J by 4 bases, and 6 bases separated the two germline ends. Looked up from germline, CDR1 is SGHTS and CDR2 is YDEGEE. The CDR3 sequence is CASSLGYSDTQYF. CDR3 in DNA: TGTGCCAGCAGCTTGGGGTATTCAGATACGCAGTATTTT.

This chain connects TRBV5-1 to TRBJ2-7; possibly TRBD2 for D (5 bases). The V end was cut by 0 bases, the J end by 6 bases, with 13 bases between. The CDR3 length is 14 residues. Germline V gives CDR1 SGHRS, CDR2 YFSETQ. The CDR3 loop is CASSLDGPGFEQYF. The CDR3 DNA is TGCGCCAGCAGCTTGGACGGACCGGGGTTCGAGCAGTACTTC.

V is TRBV10-2 and J is TRBJ2-1; perhaps TRBD2 as D (7 bases). The germline CDR1 and CDR2 sequences are WSHSY and SAAADI. This CDR3 region has 16 residues. With 6 bases removed from V and 5 bases from J, the gap between germline ends came to 20 bases. CDR3 DNA sequence: TGCGCCAGCAGCCGGGGGGCCCCACCGATTAACAATGAGCAGTTCTTC. Its protein is CASSRGAPPINNEQFF.

Only one count was recorded for this clone. The V and J genes are TRBV7-6 and TRBJ2-3, with D perhaps TRBD1 or TRBD2 (5 bases each). The CDR3 totals 15 residues. The V end was cut by 3 bases, the J end by 2 bases, with 12 bases between. Germline loops: CDR1 SGHVS, CDR2 FNYEAQ. CDR3 sequence: CASSLLWGNTDTQYF. CDR3 DNA: TGTGCCAGCAGCTTGCTTTGGGGGAACACAGATACGCAGTATTTT.

This clone is labeled medium-sized. V and J are TRBV11-2 and TRBJ1-1; D not certain. V lost 5 bases and J lost 6, with 10 bases in between. CDR1 and CDR2 (germline): SGHAT, FQNNGV. This CDR3 comprises 12 residues. This CDR3 reads CASSPTIPEAFF. The CDR3 DNA is TGTGCCAGCAGCCCCACCATCCCTGAAGCTTTCTTT. Filled out from reference TRBV11-2 and TRBJ1-1, the complete variable domain reads EAGVAQSPRYKIIEKRQSVAFWCNPISGHATLYWYQQILGQGPKLLIQFQNNGVVDDSQLPKDRFSAERLKGVDSTLKIQPAKLEDSAVYLCASSPTIPEAFFGQGTRLTVV.

This clone was counted only a few times. V usage is TRBV29-1 and J usage is TRBJ2-7, with D possibly matching TRBD2 (6 bases). The germline V gene encodes CDR1 SQVTM and CDR2 ANQGSEA. This CDR3 region has 13 residues. V was shortened by 7 bases and J by 0 bases, with 13 bases between the two germline ends. Here the CDR3 DNA reads TGCAGCGCGGGGGACTTCAGCTCCTACGAGCAGTACTTC. Translation: CSAGDFSSYEQYF.

The gene calls are TRBV4-1 and TRBJ2-7, with 9 bases matching TRBD1. Germline values: CDR1 MGHRA, CDR2 YSYEKL. The CDR3 length is 16 residues. J gave up 4 bases and V 3 bases, and 10 bases lay outside the gene matches. CDR3 coding DNA: TGCGCCAGCAGCCAGGCCGGGACAGGGATCGGTTACGAGCAGTACTTC. Protein sequence: CASSQAGTGIGYEQYF.

This clone was seen just once. The rearrangement uses TRBV7-2 and TRBJ2-1; D gene unclear. The germline V gene encodes CDR1 SGHTA and CDR2 FQGNSA. V lost 1 base and J 2 bases, leaving 9 bases between the germline ends. This CDR3 is 15 amino acids long. The CDR3 protein is CASSLDLGTYNEQFF. CDR3 bases: TGTGCCAGCAGCTTAGATCTAGGGACCTACAATGAGCAGTTCTTC. Full variable domain (rest looked up from reference TRBV7-2 and TRBJ2-1): GAGVSQSPSNKVTEKGKDVELRCDPISGHTALYWYRQSLGQGLEFLIYFQGNSAPDKSGLPSDRFSAERTGGSVSTLTIQRTQQEDSAVYLCASSLDLGTYNEQFFGPGTRLTVL.

This clone was seen more than once but under ten times. The chain has TRBV2 and TRBJ1-6; D call uncertain. CDR1 and CDR2 (germline): SNHLY, FYNNEI. V gave up 2 bases and J gave up 4 bases, with 9 bases separating them. The CDR3 consists of 15 residues. Written as DNA, the CDR3 is TGTGCCAGCAGTGAAAGGGCGGTTTATAATTCACCCCTCCACTTT. Translated, it gives CASSERAVYNSPLHF.

This sequence joins TRBV9 and TRBJ1-1; weak D call: TRBD1 (6 bases). V was trimmed by 3 bases and J by 5 bases, leaving 17 bases between them. This CDR3 contains 15 residues. Looked up from germline, CDR1 is SGDLS and CDR2 is YYNGEE. This CDR3 reads CASSASLSGETEAFF. DNA of the CDR3: TGTGCCAGCAGCGCGTCACTCTCAGGGGAAACTGAAGCTTTCTTT.

The V call is TRBV4-2, the J call TRBJ2-1; 11 bases are a match to TRBD1. The V gene's germline CDR1 is LGHNA and CDR2 YNFKEQ. V dropped 1 base and J dropped 9; count of bases not matched to a gene: 5. The CDR3 contains 15 residues. CDR3 DNA: TGTGCCAGCAGCCAAGCCGGGACAGGGGGAGTTGAGCAGTTCTTC. Translation: CASSQAGTGGVEQFF.

V usage is TRBV5-1 and J usage is TRBJ2-3, with no clear D. Deletions cut 0 bases from V and 1 base from J, with 9 bases between. The CDR3 is 15 amino acids. From germline, CDR1 is SGHRS and CDR2 YFSETQ. The CDR3 here is CASSLGGDGTDTQYF. CDR3 bases: TGCGCCAGCAGCTTGGGTGGGGATGGCACAGATACGCAGTATTTT.

V usage is TRBV12-2 and J usage is TRBJ2-7; the D call TRBD2 from the table was never checked on the DNA. TRBV12-2 is tagged as a pseudogene. The CDR3 is 13 amino acids. CDR3 loop: CASSRTSLGEQYF. CDR3 nucleotides: TGTGCCAGCAGCCGGACTAGCCTTGGGGAGCAGTACTTC.

This chain joins TRBV4-2 and TRBJ2-3, with 8 bases fitting TRBD2. Germline trimming cut 2 bases from V and 0 bases from J; bases unmatched to any gene: 10. CDR1 and CDR2 from the germline V gene are LGHNA and YNFKEQ. CDR3 size: 18 residues. In DNA form, the CDR3 reads TGTGCCAGCAGCCAAACTGCGGGGGGCCCGACTAGCACAGATACGCAGTATTTT. Encoded protein: CASSQTAGGPTSTDTQYF.

Comment on this clone: Other DNA sequences in this specimen translate into the identical CDR3. The CDR3, as DNA: TGTGCCAGCAGTTACGGGGACAGGGGCTACGAGCAGTACTTC. Its translation: CASSYGDRGYEQYF. V gene TRBV6-5 combines with J gene TRBJ2-7; 10 bases line up with TRBD1. Germline CDR1 and CDR2: MNHEY and SVGAGI. CDR3 size: 14 residues. The V segment lost 2 bases and the J segment 3 bases; nucleotides outside the gene matches: 1.

The chain combines TRBV6-1 with TRBJ2-3, with unresolved D. This CDR3 region has 15 residues. The germline V gene has CDR1 MNHNS and CDR2 SASEGT. Between the trimmed V and J ends, which lost 2 bases and 4 bases, there was a span of 13 bases. The CDR3 is CASSEIGRVPDTQYF. The CDR3 DNA reads TGTGCCAGCAGTGAAATCGGTCGGGTGCCAGATACGCAGTATTTT.

The chain is built from TRBV28 and TRBJ2-2; no reliable D call. V was clipped by 10 bases and J by 5 bases, with 11 bases between them. Germline V lookup: CDR1 MDHEN, CDR2 SYDVKM. This CDR3 is built from 12 residues. The CDR3 region is CATRASTGELFF. The CDR3 DNA is TGTGCCACACGAGCCAGTACCGGGGAGCTGTTTTTT.

The chain combines TRBV6-1 with TRBJ2-3; either TRBD1 or TRBD2 may fit D (5 bases each). This CDR3 comprises 15 residues. The germline CDR1 and CDR2 sequences are MNHNS and SASEGT. V lost 4 bases and J 6 bases, leaving 17 bases between the germline ends. The CDR3 here is CASSGYGASRDTQYF. The CDR3 DNA reads as TGTGCCAGCAGTGGATACGGGGCATCGAGGGATACGCAGTATTTT.

This chain joins TRBV7-9 and TRBJ1-6; D ambiguous. The germline CDR1 and CDR2 sequences are SEHNR and FQNEAQ (reference sequence). The CDR3 length is 15 residues. Trimming left V 2 bases short and J 9 bases short, with 14 bases between. CDR3 sequence reads: CASSLIEIWGSPLHF. The CDR3 DNA reads TGTGCCAGCAGCTTAATAGAGATATGGGGTTCACCCCTCCACTTT.

This rearrangement joins TRBV28 to TRBJ2-5; D remains unclear. Trimming removed 6 bases at V and 3 bases at J, with 5 bases between. This CDR3 has 11 residues. Germline V gives CDR1 MDHEN, CDR2 SYDVKM. The CDR3 spells CASRSEETQYF. The CDR3, as DNA: TGTGCCAGCAGATCAGAAGAGACCCAGTACTTC.

J is TRBJ1-2 and V is TRBV5-1; 9 bases are a match to TRBD1. The germline V gene encodes CDR1 SGHRS and CDR2 YFSETQ. V lost 0 bases and J lost 12; bases outside the gene matches: 9. The CDR3 sequence is 14 residues long. This chain's CDR3 is CASSLVQGAGGHTF. In DNA, the CDR3 is TGCGCCAGCAGCTTGGTACAGGGGGCCGGCGGCCACACCTTC.

This clone is labeled as large. The J gene is TRBJ2-6, the V gene TRBV7-3; either TRBD1 or TRBD2 may fit D (6 bases each). Germline values: CDR1 SGHTA, CDR2 FQGTGA. The CDR3 is 18 amino acids. The ends were cut back, 5 bases at V and 2 bases at J, with 19 bases in the middle. For the CDR3, the DNA is TGTGCCAGCAGCCCCCCATGGGGGGCGCGGACTGGGGCCAACGTCCTGACTTTC. This codes for CASSPPWGARTGANVLTF.

This chain joins TRBV6-1 and TRBJ2-7, with D perhaps matching TRBD1 (6 bases). The CDR3 is 13 amino acids. V lost 3 bases to trimming and J lost 2 bases, with 8 bases between them. CDR1 MNHNS and CDR2 SASEGT come from the germline V gene. The CDR3 sequence: CASSDGQTYEQYF. CDR3 DNA: TGTGCCAGCAGTGATGGACAGACCTACGAGCAGTACTTC.

Points on this clone: Within the sample, other DNA sequences also encode this same CDR3. The rearrangement joins TRBV6-5 to TRBJ1-5; D remains ambiguous. This CDR3 spans 13 amino acids. V lost 0 bases and J 4 bases, leaving 4 bases between the germline ends. Germline lookup yields CDR1 MNHEY and CDR2 SVGAGI. The CDR3 region is CASSYSPNQPQHF. The CDR3 nucleotides read TGTGCCAGCAGTTACTCACCGAATCAGCCCCAGCATTTT.

In its sample, this clone was seen a few times. Other DNA sequences of this sample code for an identical CDR3. V gene TRBV19 combines with J gene TRBJ1-1, with 7 bases matching TRBD1. The CDR3 contains 15 residues. The trim removed 3 bases at V and 3 bases at J, leaving 7 bases unmatched. Per the germline V gene, CDR1 is LNHDA and CDR2 is SQIVND (reference sequence). The CDR3 is CASSIGGGADTEAFF. The CDR3 coding sequence is TGTGCCAGTAGTATCGGAGGGGGCGCTGACACTGAAGCTTTCTTT.

The CDR3 region is CASAKTDTQYF. As DNA, the CDR3 is TGTGCCAGCGCGAAGACAGATACGCAGTATTTT. The J gene is TRBJ2-3, the V gene TRBV27; D gene uncertain. CDR3 length: 11 amino acids. V was trimmed by 8 bases and J by 3 bases, leaving 6 bases between them. Germline V gene data show CDR1 as MNHEY and CDR2 as SMNVEV (reference sequence).